This TCR beta chain is from a study of blood T cells in healthy people across ages. Using a J-beta primer mix together with a sample-barcoded 5' primer, a second PCR was run for roughly 7 to 12 cycles. From the 5' RACE reads, TCRdb called clonotypes with MiXCR, one entry per CDR3 protein. This sample yields some 780,000 distinct CDR3 sequences, of which roughly three fifths are seen a single time; 20% to 30% belongs to the top ten. CDR1 and CDR2 from the germline V gene are MNHNS and SASEGT. The CDR3 is 13 residues long. The J segment lost 9 bases and the V segment lost 8 bases, leaving 7 bases of the junction unmatched.

J is TRBJ1-6 and V is TRBV6-1; 7 bases are shared with TRBD1. Specimen: blood. This sequence originates from a middle-aged man in good health. The CDR3, as DNA: TGTGCCAGCGGAACAGGGGAACTTTCACCCCTCCACTTT. It yields the protein CASGTGELSPLHF.